These 20 T cell receptor beta chains came from one sample sequenced in a study of response to subunit inactivated influenza vaccine. TCRdb re-called the RT-PCR reads with MiXCR, one entry per CDR3 protein. The sample shows just over 300,000 distinct CDR3 sequences, 22% of them seen only once. Specimen: PBMCs from blood, collected about 19 months after vaccination. These receptors all come from a man aged 45 to 75 who received an inactivated influenza vaccine.

This clonotype was seen many times. V is TRBV12-3 or TRBV12-4 and J is TRBJ2-3, with D unclear. V was pared by 6 bases and J by 4 bases, with 8 bases between. The CDR3 runs to 12 residues. The CDR3 nucleotides read TGTGCCAGCAGCAGGACGTCAGATACGCAGTATTTT. As protein: CASSRTSDTQYF.

The rearrangement uses TRBV18 and TRBJ2-1; D gene uncertain. This CDR3 has 13 amino acids. V was pared by 5 bases and J by 3 bases, with 8 bases between. Germline-derived CDR1 and CDR2 are KGHSH and LQKENI. CDR3 loop: CASSGSDYNEQFF. Here the CDR3 DNA reads TGTGCCAGCTCAGGGTCGGACTACAATGAGCAGTTCTTC.

The sample holds one count of this clonotype. V usage is TRBV29-1 and J usage is TRBJ2-2, with D unresolved. Germline V CDR1 and CDR2: SQVTM, ANQGSEA. Trimming removed 7 bases at V and 3 bases at J, with 9 bases between. The CDR3 has 12 residues. The CDR3 here is CSGGLHTGELFF. CDR3 nucleotides: TGCAGCGGAGGCCTCCACACCGGGGAGCTGTTTTTT.

About this clonotype itself: One end of the junction is discordant with germline, which a read error may explain. The chain recombines TRBV20-1 with TRBJ2-3; 9 nucleotides agree with TRBD2. CDR3 length: 16 amino acids. Germline assignment: CDR1 DFQATT and CDR2 SNEGSKA (reference sequence). CDR3 nucleotides: TGCAGTGCTAGAGGGGTGACTAGCGGACGCACAGATCCGCAGTATTTT. It specifies CSARGVTSGRTDPQYF.

The rearrangement uses TRBV4-2 and TRBJ2-1; 10 bases agree with TRBD2. CDR3 length: 18 residues. Germline V gene sequence: CDR1 LGHNA, CDR2 YNFKEQ. Trimming removed 0 bases from V and 2 bases from J; junction bases left unmatched: 7. CDR3 nucleotides: TGTGCCAGCAGCCAAGATCTGAAGACTAGCGGGCCCTACAATGAGCAGTTCTTC. Protein product: CASSQDLKTSGPYNEQFF.

This clonotype was detected only a few times. The chain is built from TRBV12-3 or TRBV12-4 and TRBJ1-6; weak D call: TRBD1 (6 bases). Trimming removed 1 base at V and 8 bases at J, with 12 bases between. This CDR3 region has 15 residues. CDR3 bases: TGTGCCAGCAGTTTAGGATTCAGGGGTTATTCACCCCTCCACTTT. Protein product: CASSLGFRGYSPLHF.

The gene calls are TRBV18 and TRBJ2-5; D unclear. V gave up 2 bases and J gave up 4 bases, with 5 bases separating them. The CDR3 length is 12 residues. The V gene's germline CDR1 is KGHSH and CDR2 LQKENI. DNA of the CDR3: TGTGCCAGCTCACCAACCGCAGAGACCCAGTACTTC. This sequence encodes CASSPTAETQYF.

V usage is TRBV7-9 and J usage is TRBJ2-3, with TRBD2 matching over 8 bases. Unmatched junction bases numbered 8, after V lost 8 bases and J lost 7 bases. The CDR3 runs 13 residues. Germline V lookup: CDR1 SEHNR, CDR2 FQNEAQ (reference sequence). Written as DNA, the CDR3 is TGTGCCAGCTCGACTGCGGGGGGCAATACGCAGTATTTT. This translates into CASSTAGGNTQYF.

This clonotype was detected a few times. CDR3 DNA sequence: TGTGCCAGCAGCTTAGCGCGACTAGCGGGCGGTGAGCAGTTCTTC. This encodes CASSLARLAGGEQFF. This chain joins TRBV7-9 and TRBJ2-1, with 10 bases identical to TRBD2. Trimming removed 0 bases from V and 9 bases from J; junction bases left unmatched: 5. Germline V gives CDR1 SEHNR, CDR2 FQNEAQ (reference sequence). The CDR3 is 15 amino acids.

The chain links TRBV11-3 to TRBJ2-2, with D possibly TRBD2 on 5 matching bases. The CDR3 is made up of 14 amino acids. Germline V gives CDR1 SGHNT, CDR2 YENEEA. V lost 0 bases to trimming and J lost 3 bases, with 5 bases between them. This CDR3 reads CASSLERDTGELFF. CDR3 in DNA: TGTGCCAGCAGCTTAGAGAGGGACACCGGGGAGCTGTTTTTT.

This clonotype occurred a few times. The V and J genes are TRBV29-1 and TRBJ2-3; 14 positions agree with TRBD2. V trimming: 3 bases; J trimming: 2 bases; junction bases outside the gene matches: 4. This CDR3 spans 16 amino acids. In germline, CDR1 is SQVTM, CDR2 ANQGSEA. CDR3 bases: TGCAGCGTTGAGGGACTAGCGGGAGAAAACACAGATACGCAGTATTTT. This encodes CSVEGLAGENTDTQYF.

This chain joins TRBV20-1 and TRBJ1-6; 10 nucleotides agree with TRBD1. This CDR3 is 14 amino acids long. Trimming cost V 5 bases and J 7 bases; bases outside gene matches: 5. The V gene's germline CDR1 is DFQATT and CDR2 SNEGSKA (reference sequence). CDR3 sequence reads: CSALTGGANSPLHF. The CDR3 DNA is TGCAGTGCTTTGACAGGGGGCGCGAATTCACCCCTCCACTTT.

The genes are TRBV30 and TRBJ1-1, with 7 bases identical to TRBD1. The germline V gene has CDR1 GTSNPN and CDR2 SVGIG (reference sequence). Germline trimming cut 4 bases from V and 6 bases from J; bases unmatched to any gene: 5. There are 12 residues in the CDR3. The CDR3 region has the DNA TGTGCCTGGACCTCCGGACAGGCTGAAGCTTTCTTT. Amino acids: CAWTSGQAEAFF.

This clonotype came up a few times. This chain joins TRBV4-1 and TRBJ2-1, with 7 bases that match TRBD1. The germline gives CDR1 MGHRA, CDR2 YSYEKL. The CDR3 is 17 residues long. The V segment lost 4 bases and the J segment 1 base; nucleotides outside the gene matches: 10. The CDR3 protein is CASSLNRGSISYNEQFF. The CDR3 coding sequence is TGCGCCAGCAGCCTCAACAGGGGTAGTATATCCTACAATGAGCAGTTCTTC.

This clonotype was counted a few times. This sequence joins TRBV27 and TRBJ1-4; no clear D. Per germline, CDR1 MNHEY and CDR2 SMNVEV (reference sequence). This CDR3 region has 14 residues. V lost 6 bases and J 2 bases, leaving 10 bases between the germline ends. The chain's CDR3 is CASSTHQTNEKLFF. CDR3 bases: TGTGCCAGCAGCACACATCAGACTAATGAAAAACTGTTTTTT.

The table lists this clonotype with a few counts. This rearrangement joins TRBV4-3 to TRBJ1-4; 8 bases map to TRBD1. Germline CDR1 reads LGHNA; CDR2 reads YSLEER. Trimming removed 1 base from V and 4 bases from J; junction bases left unmatched: 5. The CDR3 has 16 residues. The chain's CDR3 is CASSQGIGQGNEKLFF. CDR3 nucleotide sequence: TGCGCCAGCAGCCAAGGGATCGGACAGGGTAATGAAAAACTGTTTTTT.

The chain uses TRBV9 and TRBJ2-7, with D tentatively TRBD1 (6 bases). The CDR3 sequence is 16 residues long. Germline CDR1 and CDR2: SGDLS and YYNGEE. The ends were cut back, 1 base at V and 6 bases at J, with 20 bases in the middle. CDR3 sequence reads: CASSVSPMNDRPEQYF. The CDR3 bases are TGTGCCAGCAGCGTAAGCCCGATGAACGACAGGCCCGAGCAGTACTTC.

This clonotype was counted a few times. This chain uses TRBV6-5 with TRBJ2-4; either TRBD1 or TRBD2 may supply D (5 bases each). CDR3 size: 14 residues. Germline V gives CDR1 MNHEY, CDR2 SVGAGI. The germline V and J ends were trimmed by 4 bases and 9 bases, with 16 bases remaining between them. In nucleotides, the CDR3 is TGTGCCAGCAGTTCCCACGGGGCCGGTGGCATTCAGTACTTC. It encodes CASSSHGAGGIQYF.

This chain uses TRBV7-9 with TRBJ2-3; maybe TRBD1 (5 bases). Germline CDR1 SEHNR, CDR2 FQNEAQ (reference sequence). The CDR3 sequence is 15 residues long. Trimming shortened V by 0 bases and J by 5 bases, and 12 bases separated the two germline ends. The CDR3 bases are TGTGCCAGCAGCTTAGCGCTGGCAGGACAAGATACGCAGTATTTT. Encoded protein: CASSLALAGQDTQYF.

The table lists this clonotype with a few counts. CDR3 in amino acids: CASSQEWGGTEAFF. The CDR3 nucleotides are TGTGCCAGCAGCCAAGAGTGGGGTGGCACTGAAGCTTTCTTT. The chain links TRBV14 to TRBJ1-1; D is uncertain. CDR3 length: 14 residues. The germline V gene has CDR1 SGHDN and CDR2 FVKESK. The V and J ends lost 0 bases and 4 bases respectively, with 9 bases between them. Combining the CDR3 with reference TRBV14 and TRBJ1-1 gives the whole variable domain EAGVTQFPSHSVIEKGQTVTLRCDPISGHDNLYWYRRVMGKEIKFLLHFVKESKQDESGMPNNRFLAERTGGTYSTLKVQPAELEDSGVYFCASSQEWGGTEAFFGQGTRLTVV.